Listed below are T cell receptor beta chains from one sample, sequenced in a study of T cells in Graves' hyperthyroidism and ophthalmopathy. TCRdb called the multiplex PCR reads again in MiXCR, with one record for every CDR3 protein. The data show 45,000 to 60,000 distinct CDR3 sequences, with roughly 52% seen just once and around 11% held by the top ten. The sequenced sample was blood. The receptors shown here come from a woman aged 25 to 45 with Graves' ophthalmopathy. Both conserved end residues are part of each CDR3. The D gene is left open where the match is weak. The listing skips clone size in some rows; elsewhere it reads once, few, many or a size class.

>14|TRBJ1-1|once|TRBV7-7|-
TGTGCTAGCAGCTTAACGCAGGAGAACACTGAAGCTTTCTTT
CASSLTQENTEAFF
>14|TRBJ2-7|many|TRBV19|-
TGTGCCAGTAGTATGGGAGGAAATCCCTACGAGCAGTACTTC
CASSMGGNPYEQYF
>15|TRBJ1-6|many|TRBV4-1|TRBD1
TGCGCCAGCAGCCATCCAACAGGGGGGAATTCACCCCTCCACTTT
CASSHPTGGNSPLHF
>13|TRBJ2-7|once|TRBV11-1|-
TGTGCCAGCAGCTCCGACACAAACTACGAGCAGTACTTT
CASSSDTNYEQYF
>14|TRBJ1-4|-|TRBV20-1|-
TGCAGTGCTAGAGATCCGGGGACTAATGAAAAACTGTTTTTT
CSARDPGTNEKLFF
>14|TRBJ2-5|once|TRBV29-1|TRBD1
TGCAGCGCTTACTGGGCAGGGGGTAGGGAGACCCAGTACTTC
CSAYWAGGRETQYF
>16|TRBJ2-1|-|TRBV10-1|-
TGCGCCAGCAGTGAGTCGGCGGGACGCTCCTACAATGAGCAGTTCTTC
CASSESAGRSYNEQFF
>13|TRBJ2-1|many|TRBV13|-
TGTGCCAGCAGCTTGGAGCGGTACAATGAGCAGTTCTTC
CASSLERYNEQFF
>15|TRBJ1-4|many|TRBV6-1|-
TGTGCCAGCAGTGGGTGGGGGGTGAGAAGTGAAAAACTGTTTTTT
CASSGWGVRSEKLFF
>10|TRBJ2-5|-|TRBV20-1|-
TGCAGTGCTACTCGGGAGACCCAGTACTTC
CSATRETQYF
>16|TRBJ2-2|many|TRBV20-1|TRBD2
TGCAGTGCTAGGCCGGGACTAGCGGGAGGAGCCGGGGAGCTGTTTTTT
CSARPGLAGGAGELFF
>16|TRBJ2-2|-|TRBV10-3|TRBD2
TGTGCCATCAGGAACGGGACTAGTATAGGTACCGGGGAGCTGTTTTTT
CAIRNGTSIGTGELFF
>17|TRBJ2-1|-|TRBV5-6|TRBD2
TGTGCCAGCAGCTTGAGGGTAGCGGGAGGGGGACACAATGAGCAGTTCTTC
CASSLRVAGGGHNEQFF
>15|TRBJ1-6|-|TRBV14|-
TGTGCCAGCAGCCACGGCCCTGTTCCGGGTTCGCGCCTCCACTTT
CASSHGPVPGSRLHF
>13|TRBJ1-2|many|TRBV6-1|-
TGTGCCAGCAGTGAACACCAGAAGGGTGGCTACACCTTC
CASSEHQKGGYTF
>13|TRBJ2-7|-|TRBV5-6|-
TGTGCCAGCAGCTGGGGGCGATCCTACGAGCAGTACTTC
CASSWGRSYEQYF
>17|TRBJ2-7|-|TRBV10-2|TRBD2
TGCGCCAGCCAAGATCGGACTAGCGGGACGAAGAAATACGAGCAGTACTTC
CASQDRTSGTKKYEQYF
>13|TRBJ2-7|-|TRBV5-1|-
TGCGCCAGCAGTCTAAGTCGTTCCTACGAGCAGTACTTC
CASSLSRSYEQYF
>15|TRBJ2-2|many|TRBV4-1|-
TGCGCCAGCAGCCAAGCCGGGAGGAACACCGGGGAGCTGTTTTTT
CASSQAGRNTGELFF
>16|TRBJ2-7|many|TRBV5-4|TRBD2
TGTGCCAGCTCGTGGGAAGGGAGCGGGAGGGCCTACGAGCAGTACTTC
CASSWEGSGRAYEQYF
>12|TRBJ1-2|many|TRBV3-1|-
TGTGCCAGCAGCCAGGGGGTTAATGGCTACACCTTC
CASSQGVNGYTF
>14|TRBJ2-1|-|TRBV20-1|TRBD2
TGCAGTGCTAGTAAACCGGGACTACACAATGAGCAGTTCTTC
CSASKPGLHNEQFF
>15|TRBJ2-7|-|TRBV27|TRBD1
TGTGCCAGCCGCCGACCCGGGACAGGGGCCAACGAGCAGTACTTC
CASRRPGTGANEQYF
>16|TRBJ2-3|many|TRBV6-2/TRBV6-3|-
TGTGCCAGCAGTTATCGGGTGGGAGACGCCACAGATACGCAGTATTTT
CASSYRVGDATDTQYF
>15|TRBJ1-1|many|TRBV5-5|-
TGTGCCAGCAGCTTGGCCCCGGGGGGGGTTGGTGAAGCTTTCTTT
CASSLAPGGVGEAFF
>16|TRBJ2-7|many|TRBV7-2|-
TGTGCCAGCAGCCCAGCATACGGGGTGGGACCCTACGAGCAGTACTTC
CASSPAYGVGPYEQYF
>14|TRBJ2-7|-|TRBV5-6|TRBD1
TGTGCCAGCAGCTCGGGACAGGCGACCTACGAGCAGTACTTC
CASSSGQATYEQYF
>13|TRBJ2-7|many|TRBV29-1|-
TGCAGCGTAGCAGACAGGCCTTTAGGCGAGCAGTACTTC
CSVADRPLGEQYF
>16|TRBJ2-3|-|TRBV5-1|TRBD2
TGCGCCAGCAGCCCCGGACTAGCGGATTTCACAGATACGCAGTATTTT
CASSPGLADFTDTQYF
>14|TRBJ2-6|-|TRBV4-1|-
TGCGCCAGCAGCCAAGATTTTATGGCCGCGGCTGAAGCTTTC
CASSQDFMAAAEAF
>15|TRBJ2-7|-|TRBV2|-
TGTGCCAGCAGCCAACGGAACAGAACCTCCTACGAGCAGTACTTC
CASSQRNRTSYEQYF
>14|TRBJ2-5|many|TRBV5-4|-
TGTGCCAGCAGCTTGGGACAGGTCCAAGAGACCCAGTACTTC
CASSLGQVQETQYF
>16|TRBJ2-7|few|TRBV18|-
TGTGCCAGCTCACCCTATGGGGGTTCTACCTCCTACGAGCAGTACTTC
CASSPYGGSTSYEQYF
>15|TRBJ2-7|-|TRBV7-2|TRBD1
TGTGCCAGCAGCTCGGGACAGGGGATGGCCTACGAGCAGTACTTC
CASSSGQGMAYEQYF
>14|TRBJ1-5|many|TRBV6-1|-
TGTGCCAGCAGTGAAACCAGGGGTGGTCAGCCCCAGCATTTT
CASSETRGGQPQHF
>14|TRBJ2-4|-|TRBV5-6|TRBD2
TGTGCCAGCAGCGGACTAGCGGGCAAAAACATTCAGTACTTC
CASSGLAGKNIQYF
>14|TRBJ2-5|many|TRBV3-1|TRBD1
TGTGCCAGCAGCCCGACAGGGAGAAAAGAGACCCAGTACTTC
CASSPTGRKETQYF
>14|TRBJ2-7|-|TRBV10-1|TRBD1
TGCGCCAGCAGTGAGTCGACAGGGTACTACGAGCAGTACTTC
CASSESTGYYEQYF
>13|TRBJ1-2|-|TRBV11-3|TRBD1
TGTGCCAGCAGCCACGGACAGGGGGGCGGCTACACCTTC
CASSHGQGGGYTF
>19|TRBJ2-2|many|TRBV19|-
TGTGCCAGTAGTCCAGGGACCGGTCGGCGGGAAAGGGGCACCGGGGAGCTGTTTTTT
CASSPGTGRRERGTGELFF
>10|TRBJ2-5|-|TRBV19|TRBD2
TGTGCCGGGAGGGTGAAGACCCAGTACTTC
CAGRVKTQYF
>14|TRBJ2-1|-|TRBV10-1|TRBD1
TGCGCCAGCAGTCTCCGGGACAGCTACAATGAGCAGTTCTTC
CASSLRDSYNEQFF
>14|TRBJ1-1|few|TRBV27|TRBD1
TGTGCCAGCAGTTCCACAGGGGGCTGGACTGAAGCTTTCTTT
CASSSTGGWTEAFF
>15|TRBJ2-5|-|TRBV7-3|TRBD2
TGTGCTAGCAGCCAGGGACTAGCGGGGCAAGAGACCCAGTACTTC
CASSQGLAGQETQYF
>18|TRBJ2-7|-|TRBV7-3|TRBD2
TGTGCCAGCAGCTTTCGACTAGCGGGAGGGTTCCCCAACTACGAGCAGTACTTC
CASSFRLAGGFPNYEQYF
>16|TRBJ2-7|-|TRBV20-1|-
TGCAGTGCTAGGAAGGGGAGGGGGGAGAGCTCCTACGAGCAGTACTTC
CSARKGRGESSYEQYF
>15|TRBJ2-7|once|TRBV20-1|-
TGCAGTGCTAGAGATCTTAAGGGGAGCGCCTACGAGCAGTGCTTC
CSARDLKGSAYEQCF
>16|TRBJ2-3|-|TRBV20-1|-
TGCAGTGCCCCGAGATTAGGGTTTGAAGGCACAGATACGCAGTATTTT
CSAPRLGFEGTDTQYF
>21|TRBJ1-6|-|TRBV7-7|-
TGTGCTAGCACTATCAGCAGGAGCCACGCCGCCAGGGGATTTAGTAATTCACCCCTCCACTTT
CASTISRSHAARGFSNSPLHF
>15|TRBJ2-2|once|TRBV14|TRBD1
TGTGCCAGCAGCACCCGGACAGGGGCGATGGGCGAGCTGTTTTTT
CASSTRTGAMGELFF
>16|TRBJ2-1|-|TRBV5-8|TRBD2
TGTGCCAGCCTTGGAAAGACTAGCGGCACCTACAATGAGCGGTTCTTC
CASLGKTSGTYNERFF